This TCR beta chain is from a study of identical twins. TCRdb reanalysed the 5' RACE reads using MiXCR and keeps one entry per CDR3 protein. The table shows under 250,000 distinct CDR3 sequences, with 6% to 8.5% occurring only once. CDR1 SQVTM and CDR2 ANQGSEA come from the germline V gene. J lost 4 bases, V lost 8 bases, and 11 bases had no gene match. This CDR3 has 13 residues. This clonotype was recorded a few times. Its antigen is still unknown. The study, taken as a whole, reports: When twins shared out-of-frame alpha sequences, those sequences had excess low generation probability.

Separately, the same data were catalogued under a study of yellow fever vaccine responses in identical twins.

This sequence was found in a woman between 18 and 29 years old in good health. The V call is TRBV29-1, the J call TRBJ2-7; 7 bases match TRBD2. The source material was CD8+ T cells sorted from blood. DNA of the CDR3: TGCAGCACAGCGGGACCCCGCACTTACGAGCAGTACTTC. This gives the protein CSTAGPRTYEQYF.